The rows below give T cell receptor beta chains drawn from one sample of a study of regulatory T cells in long-lasting Graves disease. TCRdb re-called the multiplex PCR reads with MiXCR, one entry per CDR3 protein. The sample has around 460,000 distinct CDR3 sequences, less than 25% seen once. The specimen comprised peripheral blood mononuclear cells (PBMCs), sampled when the disease was refractory, from a patient treated with antithyroid drugs. These receptor sequences come from a female donor with Graves disease. CDR3s include the opening cysteine and the closing phenylalanine or tryptophan. The D gene is left open where the match is weak. For some rows the clone size is stated as once, few or many, or as a class when expanded; others skip it.

DNA | CDR3 | V | length | J | size | D
TGTGCCAGTTCACCGGACAGGCGGGACGGCTACACCTTC | CASSPDRRDGYTF | TRBV12-3/TRBV12-4 | 13 | TRBJ1-2 | many | TRBD1
TGTGCCAGCATAGGGGTGGGGGAGACCCAGTACTTC | CASIGVGETQYF | TRBV2 | 12 | TRBJ2-5 | many | .
TGTGCCAGCAGCTTGCGACCTAGCGGGAGCGACACCGGGGAGCTGTTTTTT | CASSLRPSGSDTGELFF | TRBV5-4 | 17 | TRBJ2-2 | . | TRBD2
TGCGCCAGCAGCCAAGTGCGGGGGCAAGAGACCCAGTACTTC | CASSQVRGQETQYF | TRBV4-3 | 14 | TRBJ2-5 | few | TRBD2
TGTGCCAGCAGTCCCCAGGGACAGGCACGCGGGGACGAGCAGTACTTC | CASSPQGQARGDEQYF | TRBV6-1 | 16 | TRBJ2-7 | many | TRBD1
TGTGCCAGCAGTGAACGGGAAGTAACTGAAGCTTTCTTT | CASSEREVTEAFF | TRBV6-1 | 13 | TRBJ1-1 | many | .
TGTGCCAGCCCGGAGGGCGACAGGACGAACTATGGCTACACCTTC | CASPEGDRTNYGYTF | TRBV2 | 15 | TRBJ1-2 | many | .
TGTGCCAGCAGCCAAGGTCCGGCGGGGGACATTCAGTACTTC | CASSQGPAGDIQYF | TRBV3-1 | 14 | TRBJ2-4 | . | TRBD2
TGTGCCAGCAGTGAAGGGACCACTCGGGCAGAGACCCAGTACTTC | CASSEGTTRAETQYF | TRBV2 | 15 | TRBJ2-5 | . | .
TGTGCCAGCAGTCGTGGACAGTCGTATCAGCCCCAGCATTTT | CASSRGQSYQPQHF | TRBV6-1 | 14 | TRBJ1-5 | many | .
TGTGCCAGCAGTCTGTCCGGAACCCACGGCACCGGGGAGCTGTTTTTT | CASSLSGTHGTGELFF | TRBV27 | 16 | TRBJ2-2 | many | .
TGTGCCAGCGGCTCGAGGGGGAGAAGCACCGGGGAGCTGTTTTTT | CASGSRGRSTGELFF | TRBV6-1 | 15 | TRBJ2-2 | few | .
TGTGCCAGCAGCTTAGTTGGGGGGACTAACACTGAAGCTTTCTTT | CASSLVGGTNTEAFF | TRBV7-8 | 15 | TRBJ1-1 | many | .
TGTGCCAGCAGCCAAGATGGGACGGGCACTGAAGCTTTCTTT | CASSQDGTGTEAFF | TRBV3-1 | 14 | TRBJ1-1 | few | .
TGTGCCTGGAGTGTACCCCGCGGCGGGATAGGCGAGACCCAGTACTTC | CAWSVPRGGIGETQYF | TRBV30 | 16 | TRBJ2-5 | few | .